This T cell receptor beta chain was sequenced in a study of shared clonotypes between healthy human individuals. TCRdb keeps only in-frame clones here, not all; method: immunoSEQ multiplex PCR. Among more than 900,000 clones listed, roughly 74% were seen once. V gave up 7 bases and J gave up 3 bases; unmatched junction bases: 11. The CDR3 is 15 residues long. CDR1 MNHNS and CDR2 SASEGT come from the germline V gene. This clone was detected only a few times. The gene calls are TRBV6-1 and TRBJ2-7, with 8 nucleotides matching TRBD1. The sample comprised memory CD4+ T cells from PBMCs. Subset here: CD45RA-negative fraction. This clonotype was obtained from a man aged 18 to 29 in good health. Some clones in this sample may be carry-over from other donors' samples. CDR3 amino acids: CASTADRVYNYEQYF. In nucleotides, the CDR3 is TGTGCCAGCACGGCGGACAGGGTGTATAACTACGAGCAGTACTTC.